These T cell receptor beta chains were read from a single sample in a study of blood T cells in healthy people across ages. TCRdb independently ran MiXCR on the 5' RACE reads; one entry per CDR3 protein. The sample includes about 1,400,000 distinct CDR3 sequences, roughly 40% of them seen just once. The sequenced sample consisted of blood. The receptors here all came from a woman under 30 in good health. The CDR3 runs from the conserved cysteine through the conserved F or W. The D gene is left open where the match is weak. Where a row states a size, it is once, few, many or the class of an expanded clone; other rows omit it.

TRBJ2-3 | TRBD2 | . | TRBV7-6 | TGTGCCAGCAGCCACCGTAAGGACGAGGCCGGCGGAGCGGGAAGCACAGATACGCAGTATTTT | CASSHRKDEAGGAGSTDTQYF
TRBJ1-2 | . | few | TRBV6-1 | TGTGCCACCTTGACACAGGACTATGGCTACACCTTC | CATLTQDYGYTF
TRBJ2-1 | TRBD2 | . | TRBV4-2 | TGTGCCAGCAGCCAGGTAGCGGGCCCCGGGTTGGATGAGCAGTTCTTC | CASSQVAGPGLDEQFF
TRBJ2-5 | TRBD1 | few | TRBV19 | TGTGCCAGTGGGGACAGGGAAGAGACCCAGTACTTC | CASGDREETQYF
TRBJ2-3 | TRBD2 | once | TRBV20-1 | TGCAGTGCAACTAGCGGGAGGGGAGATACGCAGTATTTT | CSATSGRGDTQYF
TRBJ2-7 | . | . | TRBV27 | TGTGCCAGCAGTTTAGGTCCAGGACCGACCTACGAGCAGTACTTC | CASSLGPGPTYEQYF
TRBJ2-1 | TRBD2 | few | TRBV2 | TGTGCCAGCACCGGGACTAGCGGACCCCCATCGAGCTCCTACAATGAGCAGTTCTTC | CASTGTSGPPSSSYNEQFF
TRBJ2-3 | . | . | TRBV10-3 | TGTGCCATCAGTGGTCAGGGCAGGGCAGATACGCAGTATTTT | CAISGQGRADTQYF
TRBJ2-1 | TRBD1 | few | TRBV6-5 | TGTGCCAGCAGTTACCCGGGACAGGGGAAAAGGGGTACCTACAATGAGCAGTTCTTC | CASSYPGQGKRGTYNEQFF
TRBJ2-1 | . | . | TRBV9 | TGTGCCAGCAGCGCCTCCAGGGATGAGCAGTTCTTC | CASSASRDEQFF
TRBJ2-1 | TRBD1 | few | TRBV2 | TGTGCCAGCAGATTAAACAGGGGCGTAGATGAGCAGTTCTTC | CASRLNRGVDEQFF
TRBJ1-2 | TRBD1 | . | TRBV11-2 | TGTGCCAGCGGAGGACAGGGCCATGGCTACACCTTC | CASGGQGHGYTF
TRBJ2-7 | TRBD2 | . | TRBV10-1 | TGCGCCAGCAGTGAGTCAGGACTAGCGGACGAGCAGTACTTC | CASSESGLADEQYF
TRBJ2-5 | TRBD2 | few | TRBV11-3 | TGTGCCAGCAGCTTAGGGCGACTAGCGGGAGGAGGAGAGACCCAGTACTTC | CASSLGRLAGGGETQYF
TRBJ2-1 | TRBD2 | . | TRBV9 | TGTGCCAGCATCGAAATAGCGGGGTCCTACAATGAGCAGTTCTTC | CASIEIAGSYNEQFF
TRBJ2-1 | TRBD2 | . | TRBV7-9 | TGTGCCAGCAGCTTAAGGCGGGAGGACTCCTACAATGAGCAGTTCTTC | CASSLRREDSYNEQFF
TRBJ2-3 | . | . | TRBV6-1 | TGTGCCAGCAGGTCCTTAGGGGCGGGTACTAGCACAGATACGCAGTATTTT | CASRSLGAGTSTDTQYF
TRBJ1-4 | . | . | TRBV6-6 | TGTGCCAGCTTGCTCCGGAGGAAACTGTTTTTT | CASLLRRKLFF
TRBJ2-5 | TRBD2 | . | TRBV28 | TGTGCCAGCAGTTTACCCCAGCGGGGAAAGTACTTC | CASSLPQRGKYF
TRBJ2-7 | TRBD2 | . | TRBV6-5 | TGTGCCAGCAGTTACTCTTCTGGACTAGCGGGAACCTACGAGCAGTACTTC | CASSYSSGLAGTYEQYF
TRBJ1-1 | . | few | TRBV29-1 | TGCAGCGTTGACATGGGGGCCACTGAAGCTTTCTTT | CSVDMGATEAFF
TRBJ2-1 | . | few | TRBV29-1 | TGCAGCGTTGAACGAGTGGCTGAGCAGTTCTTC | CSVERVAEQFF
TRBJ1-1 | . | . | TRBV28 | TGTGCCAGCAGTTTGCTCGGAGGGCTGGGAACTGAAGCTTTCTTT | CASSLLGGLGTEAFF
TRBJ2-1 | . | . | TRBV4-2 | TGTGCCAGCAGCCAAGCCGCCCCCTCTAGCCGCGAGCAGTTCTTC | CASSQAAPSSREQFF
TRBJ1-2 | . | . | TRBV27 | TGTGCCAGCAGTTTATCGAATAACTATGGCTACACCTTC | CASSLSNNYGYTF